The entry below describes one T cell receptor (beta chain). The data belong to a study of blood T cell repertoires in COVID-19. Losses at the gene ends were 11 bases for V and 3 bases for J; bases not matched to a gene: 8. This CDR3 has 13 amino acids. The germline CDR1 and CDR2 sequences are LGHNT and FRNRAP. The data were produced by immunoSEQ multiplex PCR, yet TCRdb's version contains in-frame clones alone and is incomplete. The data show around 16,000 clones, around nine tenths seen once. This sequence originates from a human donor in a cohort sampled during active COVID-19. The chain links TRBV12-5 to TRBJ2-3, with TRBD2 identical over 7 bases. Sequences were obtained from peripheral blood. CDR3 sequence (DNA): TGTGCTGTCGGGGGGTCGTGGACAGATACGCAGTATTTT. This codes for CAVGGSWTDTQYF.